The sequence of this TCR beta chain was determined in a study of neurological immune-mediated disorders (dated by TCRdb to the late 2010s). Looking at the study overall: The study compared peripheral blood TCR-beta repertoires of HTLV-I-associated myelopathy (HAM/TSP) patients, multiple sclerosis patients and healthy controls using UMI-based sequencing. Technical triplicate libraries were sequenced to precisely calculate how much the frequency of each individual clone varied. The 85 to 110 TCR-beta libraries included longitudinal samples, technical triplicates and paired sorted CD4+ and CD8+ T-cell subsets alongside PBMC samples. Of the 68 subjects in the cohort, about 14 were HAM/TSP patients, roughly 35 were multiple sclerosis patients, and 20 were healthy controls. Beyond this particular receptor, the publication reports: TCR clonal expansion was highest in HAM/TSP patients and lowest in MS patients, with MS patients falling below even healthy controls. Across subjects, expanded clones never shared an identical CDR3 amino acid sequence, which suggests that the TCR-beta repertoires in every group were private.

Many counts were recorded for this clonotype. Its antigen has not been determined. No base-level quality is on record; no much larger clone is a single base apart. CDR3 length: 14 amino acids, cysteine to phenylalanine. CDR3 DNA only is kept here, 42 bases in frame from base 1. Germline trimming: 4 bases from V, 2 bases from J; junction bases outside gene matches: 4. For CDR1 and CDR2, the germline V gene lists SGDLS and YYNGEE. cDNA synthesis used template-switch 5'RACE with a primer carrying a 10-nucleotide random unique molecular identifier tagging each TCR transcript. Every sequencing run covered 15-18 subjects and yielded more than 180 million TCR-beta sequences. The RNeasy kit was used for extraction of total RNA. TCR-beta VDJ regions were amplified with primers for the TCR constant region and the 5'RACE anchor, using the KAPA Real-time Library Amplification kit. A first PCR added sample indexes and Illumina adaptors, after which a second PCR increased the library yield. The roughly 650 bp TCR product was size-selected on a 2% E-gel SizeSelection system after Ampure bead purification. Library quality was checked on a Bioanalyzer, concentration was measured with Qubit, and libraries were quantified with the Kapa Library Quantification kit before pooling. Paired-end 2 x 150 bp sequencing of the libraries was performed on an Illumina HiSeq 2500. To increase sequence diversity, about 25-31% phiX was spiked into each library pool. Per the original workflow: The UMI-based MiGEC pipeline processed quality-filtered reads and removed over 85% of raw TCR sequences during error correction. IMGT germline references were used for aligning VDJ genes, and each clonotype was defined as a unique CDR3 amino acid sequence together with its V-J genes. Clonal expansion, Shannon diversity and CDR3 relatedness were evaluated with VDJtools (CalcPairwiseDistances, ClusterSamples), while phylogenetic trees were built in CLCbio workbench. Expanded clones were defined as having at least 8 unique UMIs, based on coefficient-of-variation modelling across technical triplicates. TCRdb redid the processing of the public reads, applying fastp at Q25 and MiXCR, and retained in-frame beta chains. When rows share a CDR3 protein, they turn into one entry using the most common DNA and genes. TCRdb, not the authors, supplied the V and J calls. The sample profile shows about 59,000 distinct CDR3 sequences; around 24% of them were found once. 4.6% of the sample rests with the top ten.

The time point label for this specimen denotes: technical triplicate 2. Unsorted PBMC libraries were generated from 2 million PBMCs stored in RNAlater at -80 °C until RNA extraction. Peripheral blood underwent Ficoll-Hypaque density gradient centrifugation to isolate PBMCs, which were then cryopreserved in liquid nitrogen. This clonotype originated in a man between 60 and 70 years old with HTLV-1-associated myelopathy (HAM/TSP). The chain joins TRBV9 to TRBJ2-3, with 7 bases matching TRBD2. The sample taken for sequencing was PBMCs. The CDR3: CASSSGGTTDTQYF. The nucleotide sequence reads TGTGCCAGCAGCTCGGGAGGTACCACAGATACGCAGTATTTT.